The 3 T cell receptor beta chains below come from one sample, sequenced in a study of OX40 agonist ivuxolimab in advanced cancers. Profiling relied on immunoSEQ multiplex PCR, and the TCRdb table lists in-frame clones only, not all of them. The profile shows fewer than 45,000 clones, about 85% of them singletons. The sequencing here drew on CD4+ or CD8+ T cells sorted from blood, taken in a trial of the OX40 agonist ivuxolimab. These receptor sequences come from an adult with an advanced solid tumor such as melanoma, head and neck, liver or kidney cancer.

V usage is TRBV4-3 and J usage is TRBJ2-7; the D gene is possibly TRBD1 (6 bases). The CDR3 loop spans 18 amino acids. The V end lost 1 base, the J end lost 0 bases, and 19 bases lay between the germline ends. The V gene's germline CDR1 is LGHNA and CDR2 YSLEER. The CDR3 nucleotides read TGCGCCAGCAGCCAAGTCCTGGACAGCGGAGAGGGCTCCTACGAGCAGTACTTC. The encoded protein is CASSQVLDSGEGSYEQYF.

J is TRBJ1-5 and V is TRBV27; TRBD1 might be the D (6 bases). V shed 1 base and J shed 4 bases, with 11 bases lying between them. The CDR3 totals 15 residues. Per the germline V gene, CDR1 is MNHEY and CDR2 is SMNVEV (reference sequence). The chain's CDR3 is CASSLFRGFNQPQHF. DNA for the CDR3: TGTGCCAGCAGTTTATTCAGGGGATTTAATCAGCCCCAGCATTTT.

The V gene is TRBV5-4, the J gene TRBJ2-5; 7 nucleotides agree with TRBD2. The V gene end was trimmed by 1 base and the J gene end by 7 bases; junction bases not matched to a gene: 7. Germline values: CDR1 SGHNT, CDR2 YYREEE (reference sequence). The CDR3 totals 14 residues. CDR3 coding DNA: TGTGCCAGCAGCTTGCCGGGAGGAAGGCCGACCCAGTACTTC. This sequence encodes CASSLPGGRPTQYF.